This T cell receptor beta chain was found in a study of shared clonotypes between healthy human individuals. Overall study results and limits: Naive subsets tended to show greater estimated richness than memory subsets.

Assay: immunoSEQ multiplex PCR; the TCRdb copy retains only in-frame clones and omits some. The sample has hundreds of thousands of clones; 96% are singletons. As defined, naive CD8 cells were CD45RO-negative and positively selected for CCR7, with terminally differentiated effector memory CD45RA+ cells excluded. All donors were Caucasian adults living in Nashville, Tennessee. Remarks on this clone: What it binds is unknown.

Per germline, CDR1 MNHNS and CDR2 SASEGT. The ends lost 6 bases at V and 8 bases at J; junction bases unmatched: 13. This CDR3 region has 15 residues. This chain joins TRBV6-1 and TRBJ2-1; TRBD1 agrees at 7 bases. The source material was naive CD8+ T cells sorted from blood. This TCR was sampled from a man aged 30 to 39 in good health. The CDR3 loop is CASREQGKIAHEQFF. The CDR3 bases are TGTGCCAGCAGGGAACAGGGGAAGATAGCCCATGAGCAGTTCTTC.